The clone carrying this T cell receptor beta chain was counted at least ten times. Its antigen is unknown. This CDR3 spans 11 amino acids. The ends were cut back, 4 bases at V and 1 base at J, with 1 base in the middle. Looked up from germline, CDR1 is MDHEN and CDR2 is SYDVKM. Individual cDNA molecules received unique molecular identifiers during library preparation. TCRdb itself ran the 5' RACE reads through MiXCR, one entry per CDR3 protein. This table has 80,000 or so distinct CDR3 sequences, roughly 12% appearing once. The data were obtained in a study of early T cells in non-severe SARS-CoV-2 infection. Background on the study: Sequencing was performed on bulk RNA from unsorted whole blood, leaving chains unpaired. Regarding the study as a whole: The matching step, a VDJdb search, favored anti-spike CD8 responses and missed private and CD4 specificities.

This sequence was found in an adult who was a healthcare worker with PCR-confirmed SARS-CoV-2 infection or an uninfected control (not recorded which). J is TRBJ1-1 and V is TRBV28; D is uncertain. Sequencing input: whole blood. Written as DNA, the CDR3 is TGTGCCAGCAGTTCGAACACTGAAGCTTTCTTT. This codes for CASSSNTEAFF.